Here is one T cell receptor (beta chain) with its context. The study amplified TCR beta CDR3 regions using RNA transcripts. An initial RT-PCR round employing HTBI primers preceded a second-round multiplex PCR. Via MiXCR, TCRdb re-called the multiplex PCR reads, giving one row per CDR3 protein. The sample shows hundreds of thousands of distinct CDR3 sequences, around 50% of them seen only once. This record belongs to a study of Graves' ophthalmopathy and Graves' hyperthyroidism. The CDR3 sequence is 12 residues long. Trimming took off 5 bases at V and 0 bases at J, with 8 bases between the two ends. Germline V gene data show CDR1 as SQVTM and CDR2 as ANQGSEA.

The sequence was collected from an adult man with Graves' ophthalmopathy. Sequencing used peripheral blood. This sequence joins TRBV29-1 and TRBJ2-7; maybe TRBD1 (5 bases). The CDR3 DNA reads TGCAGCGTTACGACAGCCTCCTACGAGCAGTACTTC. Amino acid sequence: CSVTTASYEQYF.